The rows below give T cell receptor beta chains drawn from one sample of a study of blood T cell repertoires in COVID-19. Some clones are missing from TCRdb's copy, which holds only in-frame ones; the method was immunoSEQ multiplex PCR. The sample records under 200,000 clones, approximately 88% being singletons. The source material was peripheral blood. The receptors come from a woman older than 75 with active or convalescent COVID-19. Both conserved end residues are part of each CDR3. Fields, in order: J gene, D gene, clone size, V gene, CDR3 DNA, CDR3 protein. The D gene is left open where the match is weak. Part of the rows lack a size; the others show once, few, many or a class for expanded clones.

J: TRBJ2-7
D: .
size: few
V: TRBV5-4
DNA: TGTGCCAGCAGCTTGGAGGAGGGGTCCTACGAGCAGTACTTC
CDR3: CASSLEEGSYEQYF

J: TRBJ1-4
D: TRBD1
size: .
V: TRBV11-2
DNA: TGTGCCAGCAGCTCGCGCCGGGACAGACAGAATGAAAAACTGTTTTTT
CDR3: CASSSRRDRQNEKLFF

J: TRBJ1-1
D: TRBD1
size: .
V: TRBV11-3
DNA: TGTGCCAGCAGCTTATCCCGGGACAGGGGGCCTGAAGCTTTCTTT
CDR3: CASSLSRDRGPEAFF

J: TRBJ1-2
D: .
size: once
V: TRBV27
DNA: TGTGCCAGCAGTTTATCCGAGGGATATGGCTACACCTTC
CDR3: CASSLSEGYGYTF

J: TRBJ2-7
D: .
size: .
V: TRBV10-1
DNA: TGCGCCAGCAGAAGCAGCCGGAGAAAAGAGAGGTACGAGCAGTACTTC
CDR3: CASRSSRRKERYEQYF

J: TRBJ2-7
D: TRBD1
size: .
V: TRBV11-2
DNA: TGTGCCAGCAGCTTAGGACAGGGGGTTACCTACGAGCAGTACTTC
CDR3: CASSLGQGVTYEQYF

J: TRBJ2-1
D: TRBD2
size: .
V: TRBV24-1
DNA: TGTGCCACCAGTGATGCCGGGACTAGCTACAATGAGCAGTTCTTC
CDR3: CATSDAGTSYNEQFF

J: TRBJ2-5
D: .
size: .
V: TRBV27
DNA: TGTGCCAGCAGCTCGGCCCCAAGGGGGACCCAGTACTTC
CDR3: CASSSAPRGTQYF

J: TRBJ2-2
D: .
size: .
V: TRBV12-5
DNA: TGTGCTAGTGGTTTACTTGTGAACACCGGGGAGCTGTTTTTT
CDR3: CASGLLVNTGELFF

J: TRBJ1-1
D: TRBD1
size: .
V: TRBV3-1/TRBV3-2
DNA: TGTGCCAGCAGCCGAGCACAGGGGTTGTACACTGAAGCTTTCTTT
CDR3: CASSRAQGLYTEAFF

J: TRBJ2-5
D: .
size: .
V: TRBV13
DNA: TGTGCCAGCAGCGGAGGGCTGGCACCTCAAGAGACCCAGTACTTC
CDR3: CASSGGLAPQETQYF

J: TRBJ2-7
D: .
size: once
V: TRBV6-5
DNA: TGTGCCAGCTCCACTGTGGGCAGGGCCTACGAGCAGTACTTC
CDR3: CASSTVGRAYEQYF

J: TRBJ2-5
D: TRBD2
size: .
V: TRBV7-2
DNA: TGTGCCAGCAGCCCCCCCTTTAGCGGGGGGGCTGAAGAGACCCAGTACTTC
CDR3: CASSPPFSGGAEETQYF

J: TRBJ1-1
D: .
size: .
V: TRBV7-8
DNA: TGTGCCAGCAGCCTCCCCCTAAACTTGGTCCCTGAAGCTTTCTTT
CDR3: CASSLPLNLVPEAFF

J: TRBJ1-5
D: .
size: few
V: TRBV19
DNA: TGTGCCAGTAGTATACAGCAGGGGAATCAGCCCCAGCATTTT
CDR3: CASSIQQGNQPQHF

J: TRBJ1-3
D: .
size: .
V: TRBV9
DNA: TGTGCCAGCAGCGCCGACGGGTCTGGAAACACCATATATTTT
CDR3: CASSADGSGNTIYF

J: TRBJ1-2
D: .
size: .
V: TRBV4-1
DNA: TGCGCCAGCAGCCAAGATGCCACAGTTTATGGCTACACCTTC
CDR3: CASSQDATVYGYTF

J: TRBJ1-1
D: .
size: many
V: TRBV11-3
DNA: TGTGCCAGCAGCTCCCTCACTGAAGCTTTCTTT
CDR3: CASSSLTEAFF

J: TRBJ2-7
D: .
size: few
V: TRBV19
DNA: TGTGCCAGTAGTATGATCCCGGGGTCCGGCGAGCAGTACTTC
CDR3: CASSMIPGSGEQYF

J: TRBJ2-1
D: .
size: .
V: TRBV11-3
DNA: TGTGCCAGCAGCCGGGCCTTCGGGGTAGGAGAATACAATGAGCAGTTCTTC
CDR3: CASSRAFGVGEYNEQFF

J: TRBJ1-2
D: .
size: .
V: TRBV6-5
DNA: TGTGCCAGCAGTAGGTTACAGGGCAAGGACTATGGCTACACCTTC
CDR3: CASSRLQGKDYGYTF

J: TRBJ1-2
D: .
size: .
V: TRBV10-2
DNA: TGCGCCAGCAGCGGAACACGGGACTATGGCTACACCTTC
CDR3: CASSGTRDYGYTF

J: TRBJ2-1
D: TRBD1
size: .
V: TRBV13
DNA: TGTGCCAGCAGCCTACAGGGGTGGGGTGATGAGCAGTTCTTC
CDR3: CASSLQGWGDEQFF

J: TRBJ1-1
D: TRBD1
size: .
V: TRBV4-1
DNA: TGCGCCAGCAGCCAAGTCGGGACAGGGCCTGCTTTCTTT
CDR3: CASSQVGTGPAFF

J: TRBJ2-7
D: .
size: .
V: TRBV27
DNA: TGTGCCAGCAGAATCCTGGGGCTAGGAAACGAGCAGTACTTC
CDR3: CASRILGLGNEQYF

J: TRBJ2-7
D: .
size: .
V: TRBV6-2/TRBV6-3
DNA: TGTGCCAGCAGTTACTCGCGCCCGAAGCATAACTACGAGCAGTACTTC
CDR3: CASSYSRPKHNYEQYF

J: TRBJ1-1
D: .
size: .
V: TRBV19
DNA: TGTGCCAGTAGAATAACCGGACAGTTTCCGAACACTGAAGCTTTCTTT
CDR3: CASRITGQFPNTEAFF

J: TRBJ1-2
D: TRBD1
size: once
V: TRBV27
DNA: TGTGCCAGCAGTTCGACAGGGGAGGGCTACACCTTC
CDR3: CASSSTGEGYTF

J: TRBJ1-4
D: .
size: once
V: TRBV30
DNA: TGTGCCTGGAGAGAGACAGATAGGGGTGAAAAACTGTTTTTT
CDR3: CAWRETDRGEKLFF

J: TRBJ2-3
D: TRBD2
size: .
V: TRBV5-1
DNA: TGCGCCAGCAGCGCGGGACTAGCGGGGGTCGGGACAGATACGCAGTATTTT
CDR3: CASSAGLAGVGTDTQYF

J: TRBJ2-1
D: .
size: .
V: TRBV5-1
DNA: TGCGCCAGCAGCTTGGGTGGGGGCCTTAACCCCTACAATGAGCAGTTCTTC
CDR3: CASSLGGGLNPYNEQFF

J: TRBJ2-5
D: TRBD2
size: .
V: TRBV5-1
DNA: TGCGCCAGCACCCCGCGGGGGGAGTCAGGAGAGACCCAGTACTTC
CDR3: CASTPRGESGETQYF

J: TRBJ1-2
D: .
size: .
V: TRBV11-2
DNA: TGTGCCAGCAGCGCCCTACAGGGACCCTATGGCTACACCTTC
CDR3: CASSALQGPYGYTF

J: TRBJ1-1
D: .
size: few
V: TRBV11-3
DNA: TGTGCCAGCAGCTTAGCGTATGAAGCTTTCTTT
CDR3: CASSLAYEAFF

J: TRBJ1-4
D: .
size: .
V: TRBV15
DNA: TGTGCCACCAGCCGAGGGGGGCCGACTTATGAAAAACTGTTTTTT
CDR3: CATSRGGPTYEKLFF

J: TRBJ2-2
D: TRBD1
size: .
V: TRBV7-6
DNA: TGTGCCAGCAGCCACGGACAGGATTCGAACACCGGGGAGCTGTTTTTT
CDR3: CASSHGQDSNTGELFF

J: TRBJ2-5
D: .
size: .
V: TRBV10-3
DNA: TGTGCCATCAGTGCAGACACCGGAAGGGAGACCCAGTACTTC
CDR3: CAISADTGRETQYF

J: TRBJ1-1
D: TRBD1
size: .
V: TRBV11-2
DNA: TGTGCCAGCAGCAGGGGGCCTGAAGCTTTCTTT
CDR3: CASSRGPEAFF

J: TRBJ1-5
D: .
size: .
V: TRBV19
DNA: TGTGCCAGTAGTATACAGTCTAATCAGCCCCAGCATTTT
CDR3: CASSIQSNQPQHF

J: TRBJ2-3
D: TRBD2
size: .
V: TRBV18
DNA: TGTGCCAGCTCACCACGAGGAAGCGGGGGGGCAGATACGCAGTATTTT
CDR3: CASSPRGSGGADTQYF

J: TRBJ1-1
D: .
size: .
V: TRBV5-1
DNA: TGCGCCAGCACCTCAACAGGGAACCCAAACACTGAAGCTTTCTTT
CDR3: CASTSTGNPNTEAFF

J: TRBJ2-5
D: .
size: .
V: TRBV10-3
DNA: TGTGCCATCAGTGGAGGTGAGACCCAGTACTTC
CDR3: CAISGGETQYF

J: TRBJ1-4
D: .
size: .
V: TRBV6-5
DNA: TGTGCCAGCAGAAACAGGGAGGGTGAAAAACTGTTTTTT
CDR3: CASRNREGEKLFF

J: TRBJ1-4
D: .
size: .
V: TRBV4-3
DNA: TGCGCCAGCAGCCTCACTGGACAGTCAACTAATGAAAAACTGTTTTTT
CDR3: CASSLTGQSTNEKLFF

J: TRBJ1-1
D: .
size: .
V: TRBV13
DNA: TGTGCCAGCAGCTTACTTACAGTCGGGGGCACTGAAGCTTTCTTT
CDR3: CASSLLTVGGTEAFF